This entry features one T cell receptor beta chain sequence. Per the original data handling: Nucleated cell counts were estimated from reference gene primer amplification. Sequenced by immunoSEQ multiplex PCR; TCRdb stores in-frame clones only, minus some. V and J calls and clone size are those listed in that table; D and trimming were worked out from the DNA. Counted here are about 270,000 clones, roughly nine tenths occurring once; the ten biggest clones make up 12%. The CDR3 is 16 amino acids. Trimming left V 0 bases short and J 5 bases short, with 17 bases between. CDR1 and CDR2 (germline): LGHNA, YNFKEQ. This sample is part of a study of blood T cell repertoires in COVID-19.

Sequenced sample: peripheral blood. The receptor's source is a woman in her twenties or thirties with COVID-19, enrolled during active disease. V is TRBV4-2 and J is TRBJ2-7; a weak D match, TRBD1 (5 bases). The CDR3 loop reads CASSQEGHYGFNEQYF. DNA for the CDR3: TGTGCCAGCAGCCAAGAGGGGCATTACGGTTTCAACGAGCAGTACTTC.